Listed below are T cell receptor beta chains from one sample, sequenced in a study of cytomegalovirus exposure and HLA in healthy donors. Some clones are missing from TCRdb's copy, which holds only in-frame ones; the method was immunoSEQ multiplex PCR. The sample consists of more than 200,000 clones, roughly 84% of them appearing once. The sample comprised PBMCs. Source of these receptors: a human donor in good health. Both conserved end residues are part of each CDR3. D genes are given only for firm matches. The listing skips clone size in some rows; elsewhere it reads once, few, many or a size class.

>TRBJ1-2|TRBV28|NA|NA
TGTGCCAGCAGTTTAGAGGGTTATGGCTACACCTTC
CASSLEGYGYTF
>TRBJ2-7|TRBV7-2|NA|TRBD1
TGTGCCAGCAGCCCCACAGGGGGCCCCCACGAGCAGTACTTC
CASSPTGGPHEQYF
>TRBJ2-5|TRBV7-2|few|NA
TGTGCCAGCAGCACGACGGGAGAGACCCAGTACTTC
CASSTTGETQYF
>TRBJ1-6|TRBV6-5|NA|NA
TGTGCCAGCAGTACCGGGAGTTCACCCCTCCACTTT
CASSTGSSPLHF
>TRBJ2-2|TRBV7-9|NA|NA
TGTGCCAGCAGCTTTACAGGGCCCACCGGGGAGCTGTTTTTT
CASSFTGPTGELFF
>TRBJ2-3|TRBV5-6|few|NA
TGTGCCAGCGGTATTGGGGGGATAACAGATACGCAGTATTTT
CASGIGGITDTQYF
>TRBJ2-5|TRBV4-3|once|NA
TGCGCCAGCAGCCGAGCCGGGCAGGGCGGCGAGACCCAGTACTTC
CASSRAGQGGETQYF
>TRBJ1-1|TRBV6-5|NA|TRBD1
TGTGCCAGCAGTTACGCCGGGACAGGGAGCACTGAAGCTTTCTTT
CASSYAGTGSTEAFF
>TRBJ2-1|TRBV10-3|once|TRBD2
TGTGCCACCGAGAGCGGGAGCGTCGATGAGCAGTTCTTC
CATESGSVDEQFF
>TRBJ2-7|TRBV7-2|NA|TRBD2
TGTGCCAGCAGCTTAGTGCCTAGCGGGAGGCCGCACTACGAGCAGTACTTC
CASSLVPSGRPHYEQYF
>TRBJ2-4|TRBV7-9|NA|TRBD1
TGTGCCAGCAGCTACGGGACAGTAGCCAAAAACATTCAGTACTTC
CASSYGTVAKNIQYF
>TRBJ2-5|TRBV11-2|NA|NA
TGTGCCAGCAGCCCGGGAGATCAACCCAGAGAGACCCAGTACTTC
CASSPGDQPRETQYF
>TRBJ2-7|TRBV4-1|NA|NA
TGCGCCAGCAGCCAGGTTACAGGGCCCTACGAGCAGTACTTC
CASSQVTGPYEQYF
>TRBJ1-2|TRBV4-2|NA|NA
TGTGCCAGCAGCCAAGATCCAGGGGTGGACTATGGCTACACCTTC
CASSQDPGVDYGYTF
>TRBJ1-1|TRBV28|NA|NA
TGTGCCAGCAGTTCGCGAGATGAAGCTTTCTTT
CASSSRDEAFF
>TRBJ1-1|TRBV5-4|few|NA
TGTGCCAGCAGCTTAAGTTTGGGGCCGAACACTGAAGCTTTCTTT
CASSLSLGPNTEAFF
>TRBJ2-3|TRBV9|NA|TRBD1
TGTGCCAGCAGCGTAGATACAGGGGGCACAGATACGCAGTATTTT
CASSVDTGGTDTQYF
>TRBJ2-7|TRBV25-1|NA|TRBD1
TGTGCCAGCAGTTTTGCGAGAGGGACAGTAAGGGGGGAGCAGTACTTC
CASSFARGTVRGEQYF
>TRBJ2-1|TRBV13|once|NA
TGTGCCAGCAGCCCCTCAGGGGTCCTAAACAGGAATGAGCAGTTCTTC
CASSPSGVLNRNEQFF
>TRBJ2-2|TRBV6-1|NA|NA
TGTGCCAGCCAGAGGGCGTGGAACACCGGGGAGCTGTTTTTT
CASQRAWNTGELFF
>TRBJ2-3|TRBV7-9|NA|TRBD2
TGTGCCAGCAGCTTAGGGGGGACTAGCGGGAGTGCAGATACGCAGTATTTT
CASSLGGTSGSADTQYF
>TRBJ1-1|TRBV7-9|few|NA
TGTGCCAGCAGCTTAGGGGGGGTCCCACGAGGCACTGAAGCTTTCTTT
CASSLGGVPRGTEAFF
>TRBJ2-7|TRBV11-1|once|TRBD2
TGTGCCAGCAGCTTCTCCCCTTGGGAGGGGAGCTCCTACGAGCAGTACTTC
CASSFSPWEGSSYEQYF
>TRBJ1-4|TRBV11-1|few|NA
TGTGCCAGCAGCGGTAGGGGCGCCTCAACTAATGAAAAACTGTTTTTT
CASSGRGASTNEKLFF
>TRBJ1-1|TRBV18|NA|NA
TGTGCCAGCTCACCACCGGGGCGGTTGAACACTGAAGCTTTCTTT
CASSPPGRLNTEAFF
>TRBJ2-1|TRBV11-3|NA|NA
TGTGCCAGCAGCACTACCTTCGGAAAGCAGTTCTTC
CASSTTFGKQFF
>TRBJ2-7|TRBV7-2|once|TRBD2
TGTGCCAGCAGCTTAGTTGGAGTTCTAGCGGGAGCTGACGAGCAGTACTTC
CASSLVGVLAGADEQYF
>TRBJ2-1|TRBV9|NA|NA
TGTGCCAGCACCCCCGTGGGGGCGGCTACTTACAATGAGCAGTTCTTC
CASTPVGAATYNEQFF
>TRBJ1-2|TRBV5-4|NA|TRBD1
TGTGCCAGCAGCTTAGGGACAGGGTCGGAAGGCTACACCTTC
CASSLGTGSEGYTF
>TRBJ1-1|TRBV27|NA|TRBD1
TGTGCCAGCAATTCACGGGCCCGGGACAGGGCGGGGATGAACACTGAAGCTTTCTTT
CASNSRARDRAGMNTEAFF
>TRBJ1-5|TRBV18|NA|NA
TGTGCCAGCTCGGGTGGGGCTAGCAATCAGCCCCAGCATTTT
CASSGGASNQPQHF
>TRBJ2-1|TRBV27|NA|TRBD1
TGTGCCAGTAGAAGTACAGGGGGCTCCTACAATGAGCAGTTCTTC
CASRSTGGSYNEQFF
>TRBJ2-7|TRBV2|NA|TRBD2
TGTGCCAGCAGTGCCGGGACTAGCGGGATTCACGAGCAGTACTTC
CASSAGTSGIHEQYF
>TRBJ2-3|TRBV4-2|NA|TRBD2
TGTGCCAGCAGCCAAGATTGGGCGGGAGGGCCAACAGATACGCAGTATTTT
CASSQDWAGGPTDTQYF
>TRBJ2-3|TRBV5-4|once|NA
TGTGCCAGCAGCTTGCTAGCGTCAGATACGCAGTATTTT
CASSLLASDTQYF